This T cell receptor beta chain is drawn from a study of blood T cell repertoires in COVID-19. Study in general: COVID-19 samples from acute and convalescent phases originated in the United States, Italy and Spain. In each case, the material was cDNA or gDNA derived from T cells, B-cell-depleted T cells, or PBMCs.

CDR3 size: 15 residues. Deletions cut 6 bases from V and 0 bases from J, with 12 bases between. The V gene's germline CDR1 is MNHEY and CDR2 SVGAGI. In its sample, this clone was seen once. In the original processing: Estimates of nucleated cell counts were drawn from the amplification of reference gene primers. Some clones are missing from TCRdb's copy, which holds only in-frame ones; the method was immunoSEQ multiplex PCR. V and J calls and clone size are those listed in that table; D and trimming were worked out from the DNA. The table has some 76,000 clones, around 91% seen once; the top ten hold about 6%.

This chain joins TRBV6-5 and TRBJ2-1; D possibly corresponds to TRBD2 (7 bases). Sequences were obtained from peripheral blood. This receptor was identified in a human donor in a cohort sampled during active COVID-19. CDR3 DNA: TGTGCCAGCAGCCGGAGGGGGGGCTCCTACAATGAGCAGTTCTTC. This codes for CASSRRGGSYNEQFF.